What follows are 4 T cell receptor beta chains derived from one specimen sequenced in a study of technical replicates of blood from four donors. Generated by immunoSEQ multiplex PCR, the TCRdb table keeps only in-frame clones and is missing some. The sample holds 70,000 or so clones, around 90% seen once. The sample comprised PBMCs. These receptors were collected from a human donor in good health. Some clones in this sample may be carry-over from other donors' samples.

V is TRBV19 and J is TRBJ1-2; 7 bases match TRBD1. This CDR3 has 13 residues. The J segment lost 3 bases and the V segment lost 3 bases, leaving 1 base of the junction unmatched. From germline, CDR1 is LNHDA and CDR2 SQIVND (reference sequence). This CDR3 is CASSMGQHYGYTF. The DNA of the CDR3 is TGTGCCAGTAGTATGGGACAGCACTATGGCTACACCTTC.

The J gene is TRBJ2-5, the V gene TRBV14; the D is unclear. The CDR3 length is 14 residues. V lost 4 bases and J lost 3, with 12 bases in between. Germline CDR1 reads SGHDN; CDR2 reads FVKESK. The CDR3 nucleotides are TGTGCCAGCAGCCCCAACATCGTAAAAGAGACCCAGTACTTC. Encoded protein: CASSPNIVKETQYF.

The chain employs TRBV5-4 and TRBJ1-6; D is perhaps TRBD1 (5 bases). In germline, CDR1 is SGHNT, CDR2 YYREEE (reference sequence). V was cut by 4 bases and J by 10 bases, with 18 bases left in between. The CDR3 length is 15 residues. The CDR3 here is CASSPAGGDPSPLHF. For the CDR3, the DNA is TGTGCCAGCAGCCCGGCGGGGGGGGATCCCTCACCCCTCCACTTT.

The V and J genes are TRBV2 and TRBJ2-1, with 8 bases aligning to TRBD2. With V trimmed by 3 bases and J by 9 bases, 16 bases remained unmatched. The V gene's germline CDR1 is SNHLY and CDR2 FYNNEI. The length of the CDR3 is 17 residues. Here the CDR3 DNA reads TGTGCCAGCAGTGACAACGCTTTAGCGGGGAGACTTAGTGAGCAGTTCTTC. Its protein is CASSDNALAGRLSEQFF.